This T cell receptor (beta chain) was captured in a study of radiotherapy plus CTLA-4 blockade in lung cancer. In the study overall: Among patients, around 19% showed objective responses, and about 31% had disease control.

Alongside CTLA-4 blockade with ipilimumab, patients with chemo-refractory metastatic non-small-cell lung cancer received focal radiation. The CDR3 is 16 amino acids. Trimming cost V 0 bases and J 5 bases, with 16 bases left between them. Germline V gene lookup returns CDR1 SGHTA and CDR2 FQGNSA. Concerning this clone: Its antigen is undetermined.

Profiling relied on immunoSEQ multiplex PCR, and the TCRdb table lists in-frame clones only, not all of them. This sample has 75,000 or so clones, with roughly 78% found just once. Study findings and constraints: There was expansion of tumor-derived TCR clones in blood after radiotherapy plus ipilimumab.

The specimen was peripheral blood, collected from a patient treated with radiotherapy plus ipilimumab. The gene calls are TRBV7-2 and TRBJ1-2, with a tentative D call TRBD1 (6 bases). The TCR sequence derives from a human donor with non-small cell lung cancer who had a complete response to radiotherapy plus ipilimumab. As DNA, the CDR3 is TGTGCCAGCAGCTTAGCGTTGAACAGGGTACGGTATGGCTACACCTTC. It translates to CASSLALNRVRYGYTF.